These 14 T cell receptor beta chains originate from one sample sequenced in a study of cytomegalovirus exposure and HLA in healthy donors. PCR amplification relied on 60 Vbeta primers (plus 13 Jbeta primers). Libraries were prepared by immunoSEQ multiplex PCR; TCRdb keeps only in-frame clonotypes and omits some of them. Among around 100,000 clones listed, approximately 72% were seen once. The material sequenced was PBMCs. These receptors were taken from a woman between 50 and 59 years old in good health and CMV-seronegative.

The V and J genes are TRBV2 and TRBJ2-7, with a possible D match to TRBD1 (5 bases). V lost 2 bases and J 5 bases, leaving 16 bases between the germline ends. The germline CDR1 and CDR2 sequences are SNHLY and FYNNEI. The CDR3 is made up of 15 amino acids. Written as DNA, the CDR3 is TGTGCCAGCAGTGAATTATGGGGTCAGGGCAACGAGCAGTACTTC. Its translation: CASSELWGQGNEQYF.

CDR3 nucleotide sequence: TGTGCCAGCAGCCTAGGAGGGACAGGTGGCGAGACCCAGTACTTC. It codes for CASSLGGTGGETQYF. V gene TRBV11-3 combines with J gene TRBJ2-5, with 8 bases fitting TRBD1. Per germline, CDR1 SGHNT and CDR2 YENEEA. The CDR3 is 15 residues long. The V segment lost 5 bases and the J segment 5 bases; nucleotides outside the gene matches: 10.

V usage is TRBV4-1 and J usage is TRBJ2-2; D not resolved. CDR3 length: 14 residues. The V end was cut by 5 bases, the J end by 1 base, with 8 bases between. Per the germline V gene, CDR1 is MGHRA and CDR2 is YSYEKL. The CDR3 sequence: CASSSGVNTGELFF. The CDR3 DNA reads TGCGCCAGCAGCTCCGGAGTGAACACCGGGGAGCTGTTTTTT.

The chain combines TRBV27 with TRBJ1-3, with TRBD1 as a possible D gene (5 bases). Germline assignment: CDR1 MNHEY and CDR2 SMNVEV (reference sequence). CDR3 length equals 14 residues. V lost 6 bases, J lost 1 base, and 10 bases lay in between. CDR3: CASSPGSSGNTIYF. CDR3 coding DNA: TGTGCCAGCAGCCCAGGGTCTTCTGGAAACACCATATATTTT.

The chain is built from TRBV6-5 and TRBJ2-3, with 8 bases identical to TRBD1. V lost 5 bases and J lost 0; bases outside the gene matches: 1. Per the germline V gene, CDR1 is MNHEY and CDR2 is SVGAGI. CDR3 length equals 14 residues. DNA of the CDR3: TGTGCCAGCAGTAGGGACAGGAGCACAGATACGCAGTATTTT. It yields the protein CASSRDRSTDTQYF.

With respect to this clone: Its ends do not fully match the called genes, so a read error is possible. The rearrangement uses TRBV7-7 and TRBJ2-3, with TRBD2 matching over 9 bases. The length of the CDR3 is 19 residues. CDR1 is SSHAT and CDR2 is FNYEAQ in the germline V gene (reference sequence). CDR3 sequence reads: CASSLRSSVAGASTDTQYF. Written as DNA, the CDR3 is TGTGCTAGCAGCCTAAGGTCTAGCGTAGCGGGGGCTAGCACAGATACGCAGTATTTT.

V is TRBV19 and J is TRBJ2-3; 7 positions match TRBD2. This CDR3 is 15 amino acids long. V lost 9 bases to trimming and J lost 3 bases; unmatched junction nucleotides: 12. In germline, CDR1 is LNHDA, CDR2 SQIVND (reference sequence). CDR3 residues: CASTDLGLGTDTQYF. CDR3 coding DNA: TGTGCCAGCACCGACCTCGGACTAGGGACAGATACGCAGTATTTT.

The CDR3 DNA sequence: TGTGCCAGCAGCCTCGGACCGGGACAGCCCTACGAGCAGTACTTC. It is translated as CASSLGPGQPYEQYF. The chain joins TRBV9 to TRBJ2-7, with TRBD1 matching over 7 bases. The J segment lost 2 bases and the V segment lost 4 bases, leaving 9 bases of the junction unmatched. The V gene's germline CDR1 is SGDLS and CDR2 YYNGEE. The CDR3 totals 15 residues.

The chain links TRBV28 to TRBJ2-2, with a tentative D call TRBD1 (6 bases). CDR1 is MDHEN, CDR2 SYDVKM, per germline. V was shortened by 2 bases and J by 3 bases, with 7 bases between the two germline ends. The CDR3 runs 14 residues. The CDR3 spells CASSLGQYTGELFF. CDR3 DNA: TGTGCCAGCAGTTTAGGACAGTACACCGGGGAGCTGTTTTTT.

This chain joins TRBV7-2 and TRBJ2-3, with a possible D match to TRBD1 (6 bases). Germline-derived CDR1 and CDR2 are SGHTA and FQGNSA. The CDR3 is made up of 15 amino acids. Deletions cut 5 bases from V and 6 bases from J, with 18 bases between. CDR3 in DNA: TGTGCCAGCAGCCGGTCGACAGGCGTGCCGGATACGCAGTATTTT. Protein product: CASSRSTGVPDTQYF.

The table lists this clone with a few counts. The DNA for the CDR3 is TGTGCCAGCACGGAGAGTTATGGGGAAAAACTGTTTTTT. It encodes CASTESYGEKLFF. The rearrangement joins TRBV7-9 to TRBJ1-4, with no clear D. The CDR3 covers 13 residues. V was shortened by 7 bases and J by 8 bases, with 14 bases between the two germline ends. From germline, CDR1 is SEHNR and CDR2 FQNEAQ (reference sequence).

V is TRBV5-1 and J is TRBJ2-1; TRBD1 aligns across 7 bases. V shed 5 bases, J shed 0 bases, and the junction held 5 bases outside the gene matches. The CDR3 runs 15 residues. Germline CDR1 reads SGHRS; CDR2 reads YFSETQ. The CDR3 DNA sequence: TGCGCCAGCAGACGGACAGGTGTCTCCTACAATGAGCAGTTCTTC. Protein sequence: CASRRTGVSYNEQFF.

The chain joins TRBV11-3 to TRBJ1-6; D gene uncertain. Germline-derived CDR1 and CDR2 are SGHNT and YENEEA. The ends were cut back, 5 bases at V and 7 bases at J, with 12 bases in the middle. The CDR3 consists of 14 residues. For the CDR3, the DNA is TGTGCCAGCAGCCAACACGGACTCAATTCACCCCTCCACTTT. Protein product: CASSQHGLNSPLHF. Complete variable domain (other parts from reference TRBV11-3 and TRBJ1-6): EAGVVQSPRYKIIEKKQPVAFWCNPISGHNTLYWYLQNLGQGPELLIRYENEEAVDDSQLPKDRFSAERLKGVDSTLKIQPAELGDSAVYLCASSQHGLNSPLHFGNGTRLTVT.

The chain employs TRBV27 and TRBJ2-3, with TRBD1 matching over 9 bases. The CDR3 contains 15 residues. Per the germline V gene, CDR1 is MNHEY and CDR2 is SMNVEV (reference sequence). With 5 bases clipped from V and 4 bases from J, the junction kept 7 bases outside the gene matches. The DNA of the CDR3 is TGTGCCAGCAGTCTCACAGGGGGCGGGGCAGATACGCAGTATTTT. Residues: CASSLTGGGADTQYF.